What follows are 31 T cell receptor beta chains derived from one specimen sequenced in a study of control samples from healthy donors and cancer patients. Produced via immunoSEQ multiplex PCR; TCRdb's table is partial and in-frame only. In the table there are 100,000 to 150,000 clones, 80% to 90% of which are singletons. Sample: blood. These TCRs come from a man between 50 and 59 years old in good health.

The V and J genes are TRBV6-4 and TRBJ1-1; tentatively, D is TRBD1 (5 bases). This CDR3 region has 12 residues. Germline CDR1 MRHNA, CDR2 SNTAGT. V was cut by 10 bases and J by 0 bases, with 9 bases left in between. CDR3 DNA sequence: TGTGCCATCGGGGGGATGAACACTGAAGCTTTCTTT. It yields the protein CAIGGMNTEAFF.

This chain connects TRBV11-3 to TRBJ2-3; D gene uncertain. The CDR3 has 13 amino acids. Germline V gene lookup returns CDR1 SGHNT and CDR2 YENEEA. V was pared by 2 bases and J by 5 bases, with 8 bases between. This chain's CDR3 is CASSLNPLDTQYF. The CDR3 region has the DNA TGTGCCAGCAGCTTAAATCCGTTAGATACGCAGTATTTT.

The V call is TRBV21-1, the J call TRBJ1-5; the table's D call, TRBD1, was not checked against the DNA. TRBV21-1 is a listed pseudogene. The CDR3 is 14 residues long. CDR3 in DNA: TGTGCCAGCAGCAAAGGCAGGGTCAATCAGCCCCAGCATTTT. This encodes CASSKGRVNQPQHF.

The rearrangement joins TRBV27 to TRBJ1-5; 9 nucleotides match TRBD1. Germline lookup yields CDR1 MNHEY and CDR2 SMNVEV (reference sequence). The length of the CDR3 is 16 residues. V was clipped by 0 bases and J by 2 bases; unmatched bases: 2. CDR3 bases: TGTGCCAGCAGTTTATCCAGGACAGGGGGCAATCAGCCCCAGCATTTT. It is translated as CASSLSRTGGNQPQHF.

The chain recombines TRBV18 with TRBJ2-7, with 14 bases lining up with TRBD2. From germline, CDR1 is KGHSH and CDR2 LQKENI. The V segment lost 3 bases and the J segment 5 bases; nucleotides outside the gene matches: 6. The CDR3 is made up of 16 amino acids. CDR3 sequence: CASSPPGTSGGHEQYF. CDR3 DNA sequence: TGTGCCAGCTCACCGCCGGGGACTAGCGGGGGCCACGAGCAGTACTTC.

The chain combines TRBV6-5 with TRBJ1-6; 9 bases fit TRBD1. Germline trimming cut 2 bases from V and 8 bases from J; bases unmatched to any gene: 1. The CDR3 is 14 residues long. The germline V gene encodes CDR1 MNHEY and CDR2 SVGAGI. CDR3 sequence reads: CASSYRTGDSPLHF. The CDR3 region has the DNA TGTGCCAGCAGTTACCGGACAGGGGATTCACCCCTCCACTTT.

The rearrangement joins TRBV19 to TRBJ2-7, with 7 bases that match TRBD1. The ends lost 0 bases at V and 0 bases at J; junction bases unmatched: 5. The V gene's germline CDR1 is LNHDA and CDR2 SQIVND (reference sequence). CDR3 length: 16 residues. The CDR3 DNA follows: TGTGCCAGTAGTATAGATGGACAGGACCTCTCCTACGAGCAGTACTTC. It is translated as CASSIDGQDLSYEQYF. Variable domain in full (rest from reference TRBV19 and TRBJ2-7): DGGITQSPKYLFRKEGQNVTLSCEQNLNHDAMYWYRQDPGQGLRLIYYSQIVNDFQKGDIAEGYSVSREKKESFPLTVTSAQKNPTAFYLCASSIDGQDLSYEQYFGPGTRLTVT.

The rearrangement joins TRBV15 to TRBJ2-3, with TRBD2 matching 11 bases. The CDR3 totals 17 residues. Germline V lookup: CDR1 LNHNV, CDR2 YYDKDF (reference sequence). The J segment lost 5 bases and the V segment lost 2 bases, leaving 9 bases of the junction unmatched. The CDR3 loop is CATSRIRLAGRIDTQYF. As DNA, the CDR3 is TGTGCCACCAGCAGAATCCGACTAGCGGGAAGGATAGATACGCAGTATTTT.

The chain couples TRBV18 to TRBJ2-1; 8 bases are a match to TRBD1. V shed 6 bases, J shed 3 bases, and the junction held 25 bases outside the gene matches. Germline V gene sequence: CDR1 KGHSH, CDR2 LQKENI. The CDR3 runs 21 residues. The CDR3 spells CASSQEYRGTRSSLSYNEQFF. The CDR3, as DNA: TGTGCCAGCTCTCAGGAGTACAGGGGGACACGATCCTCCTTAAGCTACAATGAGCAGTTCTTC. Full variable domain (missing parts from reference TRBV18 and TRBJ2-1): NAGVMQNPRHLVRRRGQEARLRCSPMKGHSHVYWYRQLPEEGLKFMVYLQKENIIDESGMPKERFSAEFPKEGPSILRIQQVVRGDSAAYFCASSQEYRGTRSSLSYNEQFFGPGTRLTVL.

The chain recombines TRBV3-1 (or the pseudogene TRBV3-2) with TRBJ1-6; D possibly corresponds to TRBD1 (5 bases). There are 14 residues in the CDR3. Germline V gives CDR1 LGHDT, CDR2 YNNKEL (reference sequence). Between the trimmed V and J ends, which lost 4 bases and 6 bases, there was a span of 10 bases. Here the CDR3 DNA reads TGTGCCAGCAGCCGGGACCGCCTTAATTCACCCCTCCACTTT. Its protein product is CASSRDRLNSPLHF.

The chain links TRBV19 to TRBJ2-1; TRBD1 aligns across 12 bases. CDR3 length: 15 amino acids. J lost 7 bases, V lost 7 bases, and 8 bases had no gene match. CDR1 and CDR2 from the germline V gene are LNHDA and SQIVND (reference sequence). CDR3 nucleotide sequence: TGTGCCAGTAAAACGGGGACAGGGGGCCGAAATGAGCAGTTCTTC. Translation gives CASKTGTGGRNEQFF.

The sample holds a few counts of this clone. The rearrangement links TRBV6-2 or TRBV6-3 to TRBJ1-5, with D possibly matching TRBD1 (5 bases). This CDR3 region has 14 residues. Germline CDR1 reads MNHEY; CDR2 reads SVGEGT. V shed 2 bases and J shed 3 bases, with 8 bases lying between them. The CDR3 here is CASSYDGTNQPQHF. CDR3 nucleotide sequence: TGTGCCAGCAGTTACGATGGGACCAATCAGCCCCAGCATTTT.

The V and J genes are TRBV6-5 and TRBJ1-4; D is possibly TRBD1 (5 bases). The germline V gene encodes CDR1 MNHEY and CDR2 SVGAGI. The CDR3 is 15 residues long. Trimming removed 8 bases from V and 3 bases from J, with 16 bases in between. The CDR3 nucleotides are TGTGCCAGCGCTTGGGGGACGGGTCCTAATGAAAAACTGTTTTTT. It is translated as CASAWGTGPNEKLFF.

The V and J genes are TRBV7-6 and TRBJ2-6; the D gene is possibly TRBD1 (5 bases). V dropped 5 bases and J dropped 8 bases, with 13 bases sitting between them. Germline CDR1 reads SGHVS; CDR2 reads FNYEAQ. CDR3 length equals 14 residues. This chain's CDR3 is CASSRPGPTNVLTF. CDR3 sequence (DNA): TGTGCCAGCAGCCGTCCAGGGCCTACCAACGTCCTGACTTTC.

The CDR3 region is CASSVAIGASYNEQFF. CDR3 DNA: TGCGCCAGCAGCGTTGCGATCGGGGCCTCCTACAATGAGCAGTTCTTC. The chain links TRBV5-1 to TRBJ2-1; D may correspond to TRBD1 or TRBD2 (5 bases each). The CDR3 spans 16 residues. The V and J ends lost 4 bases and 0 bases respectively, with 14 bases between them. Looked up from germline, CDR1 is SGHRS and CDR2 is YFSETQ.

V usage is TRBV5-6 and J usage is TRBJ1-3; D is ambiguous. Between the trimmed V and J ends, which lost 3 bases and 0 bases, there was a span of 13 bases. Germline V gene data show CDR1 as SGHDT and CDR2 as YYEEEE. This CDR3 is 16 amino acids long. The CDR3 region is CASSSASGPSGNTIYF. The CDR3 DNA sequence: TGTGCCAGCAGCTCCGCGTCTGGTCCCTCTGGAAACACCATATATTTT.

The rearrangement uses TRBV7-2 and TRBJ1-2; D is possibly TRBD1 (5 bases). Trimming pared 3 bases from V and 6 bases from J, leaving 11 bases between. Germline CDR1 SGHTA, CDR2 FQGNSA. This CDR3 contains 13 residues. This CDR3 reads CASSFGAYDGYTF. Written as DNA, the CDR3 is TGTGCCAGCAGCTTCGGGGCCTACGATGGCTACACCTTC.

This clone was recorded only once. V and J are TRBV12-5 and TRBJ2-5; 11 bases line up with TRBD2. The CDR3 extends over 17 amino acids. Per the germline V gene, CDR1 is LGHNT and CDR2 is FRNRAP. The ends lost 3 bases at V and 5 bases at J; junction bases unmatched: 11. The CDR3 DNA reads as TGTGCTAGTGGTTTAGGGCTAGCGGGGGGCGGGGTTGAGACCCAGTACTTC. It codes for CASGLGLAGGGVETQYF.

The rearrangement joins TRBV3-1 (or the pseudogene TRBV3-2) to TRBJ2-1; TRBD1 agrees at 7 bases. The CDR3 spans 14 residues. The ends lost 4 bases at V and 6 bases at J; junction bases unmatched: 6. Germline assignment: CDR1 LGHDT and CDR2 YNNKEL (reference sequence). CDR3 nucleotide sequence: TGTGCCAGCAGCCCCACCGACAGGGTCAATGAGCAGTTCTTC. Amino acid sequence: CASSPTDRVNEQFF.

The chain recombines TRBV6-5 with TRBJ2-3, with 8 bases lining up with TRBD1. J was trimmed by 5 bases and V by 7 bases; bases with no gene match: 11. This CDR3 has 15 amino acids. Looked up from germline, CDR1 is MNHEY and CDR2 is SVGAGI. This CDR3 is CASTRVQGARDTQYF. The CDR3 nucleotides read TGTGCCAGCACTAGGGTCCAGGGGGCGAGAGATACGCAGTATTTT.

The chain combines TRBV4-1 with TRBJ1-1; D gene uncertain. The CDR3 loop spans 12 amino acids. The germline gives CDR1 MGHRA, CDR2 YSYEKL. Deletions cut 8 bases from V and 1 base from J, with 8 bases between. CDR3 nucleotides: TGCGCCAGCGGACCCTCGAACACTGAAGCTTTCTTT. Its protein is CASGPSNTEAFF.

This chain links TRBV7-8 with TRBJ1-2; D gene uncertain. The CDR3 consists of 14 residues. Trimming removed 5 bases from V and 4 bases from J, with 14 bases in between. Germline CDR1 and CDR2: SGHVS and FQNEAQ. CDR3 amino acids: CASSLGRYRYGYTF. The DNA for the CDR3 is TGTGCCAGCAGCCTAGGAAGGTACCGCTATGGCTACACCTTC.

This sequence joins TRBV5-1 and TRBJ1-6; the D gene is possibly TRBD1 (5 bases). CDR3 length: 16 amino acids. CDR1 is SGHRS and CDR2 is YFSETQ in the germline V gene. V was pared by 0 bases and J by 10 bases, with 17 bases between. CDR3 in DNA: TGCGCCAGCAGCTTGGATCCGGGGGGGAGACGGTCACCCCTCCACTTT. Its translation is CASSLDPGGRRSPLHF.

This chain joins TRBV18 and TRBJ2-1; 10 bases map to TRBD2. J lost 2 bases, V lost 2 bases, and 3 bases had no gene match. This CDR3 region has 16 residues. Germline assignment: CDR1 KGHSH and CDR2 LQKENI. The CDR3 bases are TGTGCCAGCTCACCAGTTAGCGGGGGGACCTACAATGAGCAGTTCTTC. Its protein product is CASSPVSGGTYNEQFF.

V gene TRBV5-6 combines with J gene TRBJ1-1; the D is unclear. The germline gives CDR1 SGHDT, CDR2 YYEEEE. The CDR3 has 12 residues. The V and J ends lost 0 bases and 11 bases respectively, with 11 bases between them. For the CDR3, the DNA is TGTGCCAGCAGCTTGGCATTGGGGTCGGCTTTCTTT. This translates into CASSLALGSAFF.

The rearrangement links TRBV11-2 to TRBJ2-3; 7 bases are a match to TRBD2. Germline V gene sequence: CDR1 SGHAT, CDR2 FQNNGV. With V trimmed by 1 base and J by 6 bases, 7 bases remained unmatched. The CDR3 contains 15 residues. CDR3 bases: TGTGCCAGCAGCTTAGGCGGGGGAAATAGTGATACGCAGTATTTT. This codes for CASSLGGGNSDTQYF.

V gene TRBV11-2 combines with J gene TRBJ1-4; unclear D gene. V lost 6 bases and J lost 7, with 9 bases in between. CDR1 SGHAT and CDR2 FQNNGV come from the germline V gene. The CDR3 sequence is 12 residues long. The CDR3: CASSSPAEKLFF. The DNA of the CDR3 is TGTGCCAGCAGTTCACCGGCTGAAAAACTGTTTTTT.

The chain uses TRBV7-8 and TRBJ1-3; D gene uncertain. Trimming took 3 bases from V and 0 from J, leaving 9 bases between them. This CDR3 comprises 15 residues. Germline lookup yields CDR1 SGHVS and CDR2 FQNEAQ. The CDR3 loop is CASSFSTFSGNTIYF. The DNA for the CDR3 is TGTGCCAGCAGCTTTTCGACTTTCTCTGGAAACACCATATATTTT.

The chain carries TRBV7-9 and TRBJ1-2; 10 nucleotides match TRBD1. V was clipped by 5 bases and J by 6 bases; unmatched bases: 6. The CDR3 runs 14 residues. Germline CDR1 and CDR2: SEHNR and FQNEAQ (reference sequence). DNA for the CDR3: TGTGCCAGCAGCCAGACAGGGGGCATCGATGGCTACACCTTC. Protein sequence: CASSQTGGIDGYTF.

The CDR3 nucleotides read TGTGCCAGCAGCGAGTTAGAGGGCATTCAGTACTTC. Protein product: CASSELEGIQYF. The V and J genes are TRBV5-6 and TRBJ2-4; tentative D call: TRBD2 (5 bases). CDR1 is SGHDT and CDR2 is YYEEEE in the germline V gene. The length of the CDR3 is 12 residues. V shed 4 bases and J shed 9 bases, with 11 bases lying between them.

This chain joins TRBV12-3 or TRBV12-4 and TRBJ2-7; no definite D call. This CDR3 comprises 13 residues. V gave up 3 bases and J gave up 0 bases, with 6 bases separating them. The CDR3 DNA follows: TGTGCCAGCAGTTTCGCAGACTCCTACGAGCAGTACTTC. It is translated as CASSFADSYEQYF.